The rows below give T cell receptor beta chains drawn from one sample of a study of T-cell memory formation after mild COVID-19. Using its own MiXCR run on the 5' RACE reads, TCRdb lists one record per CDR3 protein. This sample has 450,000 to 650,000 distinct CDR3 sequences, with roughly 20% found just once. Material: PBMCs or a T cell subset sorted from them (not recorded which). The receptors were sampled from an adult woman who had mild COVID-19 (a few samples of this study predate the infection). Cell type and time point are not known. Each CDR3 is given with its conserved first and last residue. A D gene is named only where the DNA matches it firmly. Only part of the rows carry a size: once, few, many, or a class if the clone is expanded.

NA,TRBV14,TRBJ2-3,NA,CASSQGLLTDTQYF,TGTGCCAGCAGCCAGGGACTTTTGACAGATACGCAGTATTTT
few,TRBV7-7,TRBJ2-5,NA,CASSFWSQETQYF,TGTGCTAGCAGCTTTTGGTCTCAAGAGACCCAGTACTTC
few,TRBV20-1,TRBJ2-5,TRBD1,CSADKVEGQVVLTQYF,TGCAGTGCCGACAAGGTGGAGGGACAGGTAGTGTTGACCCAGTACTTC
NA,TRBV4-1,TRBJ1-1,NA,CASSSGWPLNTEAFF,TGCGCCAGCAGCTCCGGATGGCCACTGAACACTGAAGCTTTCTTT
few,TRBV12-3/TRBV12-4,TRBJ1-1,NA,CASSRLEGTEAFF,TGTGCCAGCAGTCGACTGGAGGGCACTGAAGCTTTCTTT
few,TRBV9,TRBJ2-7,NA,CASSPGLAWEQYF,TGTGCCAGCAGCCCCGGGCTAGCCTGGGAGCAGTACTTC
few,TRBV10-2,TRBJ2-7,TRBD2,CASKSQREAANYEQYF,TGCGCCAGCAAGTCGCAGCGGGAGGCCGCAAACTACGAGCAGTACTTC
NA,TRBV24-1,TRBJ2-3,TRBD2,CATSDFKREGTDTQYF,TGTGCCACCAGTGATTTTAAGCGGGAGGGGACAGATACGCAGTATTTT
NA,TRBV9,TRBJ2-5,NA,CASSVAAGQRETQYF,TGTGCCAGCAGCGTAGCGGCAGGGCAGCGAGAGACCCAGTACTTC
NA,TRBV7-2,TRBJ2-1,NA,CASSLEFGPYNEQFF,TGTGCCAGCAGCTTGGAGTTCGGGCCCTACAATGAGCAGTTCTTC
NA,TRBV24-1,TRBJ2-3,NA,CATSDSWGPDTQYF,TGTGCCACCAGTGATTCGTGGGGGCCAGATACGCAGTATTTT
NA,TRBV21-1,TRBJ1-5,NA,CASSPLREPQHF,TGTGCCAGCAGCCCGCTTCGGGAGCCCCAGCATTTT
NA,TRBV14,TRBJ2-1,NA,CASSKSRELDEQFF,TGTGCCAGCAGCAAATCCAGGGAGCTCGATGAGCAGTTCTTC
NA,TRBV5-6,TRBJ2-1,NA,CASSSALWEQFF,TGTGCCAGCAGCTCTGCGCTTTGGGAGCAGTTCTTC
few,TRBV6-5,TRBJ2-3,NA,CASSYWGGGTDTQYF,TGTGCCAGCAGTTATTGGGGAGGCGGCACAGATACGCAGTATTTT
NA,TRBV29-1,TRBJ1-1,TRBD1,CSGGQGENTEAFF,TGCAGCGGTGGACAGGGAGAGAACACTGAAGCTTTCTTT
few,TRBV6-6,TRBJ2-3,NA,CASSYSILLSTDTQYF,TGTGCCAGCAGTTACTCTATTTTGCTTAGCACAGATACGCAGTATTTT
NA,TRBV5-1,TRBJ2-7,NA,CASSFSEPPYEQYF,TGCGCCAGCAGCTTCAGCGAGCCCCCTTACGAGCAGTACTTC
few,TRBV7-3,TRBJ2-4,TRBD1,CASSADRGNIQYF,TGTGCCAGCAGCGCGGACAGGGGAAACATTCAGTACTTC
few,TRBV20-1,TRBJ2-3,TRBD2,CSAGGGTSGFTDTQYF,TGCAGTGCGGGCGGGGGGACTAGCGGTTTCACAGATACGCAGTATTTT
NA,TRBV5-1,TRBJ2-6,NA,CASRDGWRMRGANVLTF,TGCGCCAGCAGAGACGGTTGGCGGATGAGGGGGGCCAACGTCCTGACTTTC
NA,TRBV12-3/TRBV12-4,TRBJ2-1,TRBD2,CASCVGGAYNEQFF,TGTGCCAGCTGCGTCGGGGGGGCCTACAATGAGCAGTTCTTC
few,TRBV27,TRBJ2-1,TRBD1,CASSFAGTGAYNEQFF,TGTGCCAGCAGTTTCGCCGGGACAGGGGCCTACAATGAGCAGTTCTTC
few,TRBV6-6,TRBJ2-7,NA,CASSYAPGTPYEQYF,TGTGCCAGCAGTTACGCCCCCGGGACCCCCTACGAGCAGTACTTC
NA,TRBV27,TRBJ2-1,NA,CASSADSLSYNEQFF,TGTGCCAGCAGCGCGGACAGCCTCTCCTACAATGAGCAGTTCTTC
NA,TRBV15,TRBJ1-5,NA,CATSRDWDQPQHF,TGTGCCACCAGCAGAGATTGGGATCAGCCCCAGCATTTT
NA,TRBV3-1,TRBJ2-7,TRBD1,CASSQAGTGLKEQYF,TGTGCCAGCAGCCAAGCCGGGACAGGGCTTAAGGAGCAGTACTTC
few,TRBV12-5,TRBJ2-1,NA,CASGFPPTRGPFF,TGTGCTAGTGGTTTTCCCCCGACTAGAGGTCCGTTCTTC
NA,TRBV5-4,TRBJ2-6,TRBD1,CASSLRGPGANVLTF,TGTGCCAGCAGCTTGAGGGGGCCCGGGGCCAACGTCCTGACTTTC
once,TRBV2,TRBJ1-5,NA,CASSEPIRTTTNQPQHF,TGTGCCAGCAGTGAACCCATTCGGACAACTACCAATCAGCCCCAGCATTTT
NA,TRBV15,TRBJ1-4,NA,CATSRDKGGSGEKLFF,TGTGCCACCAGCAGAGATAAGGGGGGAAGTGGGGAAAAACTGTTTTTT
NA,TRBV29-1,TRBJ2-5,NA,CSVETKVPGRLQETQYF,TGCAGCGTTGAAACCAAGGTCCCTGGCCGCCTCCAAGAGACCCAGTACTTC
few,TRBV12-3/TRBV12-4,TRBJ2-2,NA,CASTGGGGELFF,TGTGCCAGCACCGGGGGTGGCGGGGAGCTGTTTTTT
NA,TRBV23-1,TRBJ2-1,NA,CASSPGKEQFF,TGCGCCAGCTCCCCGGGGAAGGAGCAGTTCTTC
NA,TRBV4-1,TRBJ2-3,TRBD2,CASSLRLAPGQDTQYF,TGCGCCAGCAGCCTTCGACTAGCCCCCGGGCAAGATACGCAGTATTTT
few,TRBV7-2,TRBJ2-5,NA,CASTRYTQETQYF,TGTGCCAGCACTCGGTACACCCAAGAGACCCAGTACTTC
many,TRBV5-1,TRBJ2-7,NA,CASSLQGNEQYF,TGCGCCAGCAGCCTGCAGGGAAACGAGCAGTACTTC
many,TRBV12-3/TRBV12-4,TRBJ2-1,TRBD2,CASSLLAGSYNEQFF,TGTGCCAGCAGTTTACTAGCGGGATCCTACAATGAGCAGTTCTTC
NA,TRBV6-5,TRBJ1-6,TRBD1,CASSYLAGGYNSPLHF,TGTGCCAGCAGTTACCTGGCAGGGGGTTATAATTCACCCCTCCACTTT
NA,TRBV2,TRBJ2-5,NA,CASRRQGIEETQYF,TGTGCCAGCAGGAGGCAGGGTATAGAAGAGACCCAGTACTTC
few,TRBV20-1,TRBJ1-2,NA,CSAKLHSQSYGYTF,TGCAGTGCTAAGCTCCACTCGCAGAGCTATGGCTACACCTTC
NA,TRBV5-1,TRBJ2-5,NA,CASSSGRLLQETQYF,TGCGCCAGCAGCTCCGGGCGCCTCCTCCAAGAGACCCAGTACTTC
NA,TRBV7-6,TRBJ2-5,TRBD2,CASSKTQLAVQETQYF,TGTGCCAGCAGCAAGACCCAACTAGCGGTACAAGAGACCCAGTACTTC
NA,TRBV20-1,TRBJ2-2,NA,CSARPGRGTGELFF,TGCAGTGCTAGGCCCGGGAGAGGTACCGGGGAGCTGTTTTTT
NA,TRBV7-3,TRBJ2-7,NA,CASSSGPNYEQYF,TGTGCCAGCAGCTCGGGACCCAACTACGAGCAGTACTTC
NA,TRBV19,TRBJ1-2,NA,CASKEGDYGYTF,TGTGCCAGTAAAGAGGGTGACTATGGCTACACCTTC
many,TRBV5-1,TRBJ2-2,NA,CASTEGANTGELFF,TGCGCCAGCACAGAGGGCGCGAACACCGGGGAGCTGTTTTTT
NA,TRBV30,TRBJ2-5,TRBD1,CAWSVQTGEFQYF,TGTGCCTGGAGTGTACAGACAGGGGAATTCCAGTACTTC
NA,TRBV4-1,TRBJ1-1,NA,CASSQPGQRNTEAFF,TGCGCCAGCAGCCAACCTGGACAGAGAAACACTGAAGCTTTCTTT
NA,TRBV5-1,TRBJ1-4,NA,CASSRPAGTTNEKLFF,TGCGCCAGCAGCCGCCCGGCGGGCACAACTAATGAAAAACTGTTTTTT
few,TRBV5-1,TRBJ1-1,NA,CASSPRGSSGRTEAFF,TGCGCCAGCAGTCCGCGTGGCTCTTCGGGGAGGACTGAAGCTTTCTTT
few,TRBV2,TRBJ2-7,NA,CATGTPTYEQYF,TGTGCCACCGGGACGCCTACCTACGAGCAGTACTTC
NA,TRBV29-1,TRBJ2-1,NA,CSVEKYNEQFF,TGCAGCGTTGAAAAGTACAATGAGCAGTTCTTC
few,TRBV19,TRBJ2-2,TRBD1,CASSRHRQGKWSGELFF,TGTGCCAGTAGTAGGCACAGACAGGGCAAGTGGTCCGGGGAGCTGTTTTTT
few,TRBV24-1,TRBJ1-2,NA,CATSSAGYGYTF,TGTGCCACCTCTAGTGCAGGATATGGCTACACCTTC
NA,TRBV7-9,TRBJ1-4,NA,CASSFPVDIRTLNEKLFF,TGTGCCAGCAGCTTTCCGGTGGACATTCGAACCCTGAATGAAAAACTGTTTTTT